The source of this TCR beta chain is a study of T cell responses to AZD1222 COVID-19 vaccine. Profiling relied on immunoSEQ multiplex PCR, and the TCRdb table lists in-frame clones only, not all of them. The sample lists some 150,000 clones; approximately 86% were seen once. As for this clone: The antigen is undetermined.

The germline gives CDR1 SGDLS, CDR2 YYNGEE. V was pared by 3 bases and J by 4 bases, with 12 bases of the junction left unmatched. The CDR3 runs to 16 residues. Study results and caveats: Along spike, vaccine-associated CD4 TCRs were found throughout, with dominance at 160-218 and 743-854. Spike-specific TCR breadth and depth both grew after two AZD1222 doses. Reportedly, nearly half the spike-specific TCRs target unmutated variant regions.

The sequences come from peripheral blood, collected after recovery from COVID-19. The gene calls are TRBV9 and TRBJ1-2; TRBD1 matches 7 bases. This TCR came from an adult who had recovered from COVID-19. The CDR3 DNA follows: TGTGCCAGCAGCGCTCAACGACAGGGTTCTAGCTATGGCTACACCTTC. It is translated as CASSAQRQGSSYGYTF.